The TCR beta chain described here comes from a study of identical twins' blood T cells. Libraries were made from RNA as TCR cDNA, using a modified protocol. Each CDR3 protein is one row after TCRdb ran MiXCR on the 5' RACE reads. The table includes around 380,000 distinct CDR3 sequences, roughly 28% detected once. General study points: Twins reportedly had markedly more similar V usage than unrelated donors, even among out-of-frame TCRbeta clonotypes.

Worth noting for this clonotype: The antigen is unknown.

This CDR3 contains 19 residues. Germline CDR1 and CDR2: SGHTA and FQGNSA. V lost 1 base to trimming and J lost 4 bases, with 26 bases between them. Six healthy women, forming three identical twin pairs, donated samples. The clonotype was recovered from a woman between 18 and 50 years old in good health. The sequenced material came from PBMCs. The V call is TRBV7-2, the J call TRBJ2-7; D is perhaps TRBD2 (5 bases). CDR3 bases: TGTGCCAGCAGCTTAGTAGGGATTCGGACTGGACGTAACCATTACGAGCAGTACTTC. Residues: CASSLVGIRTGRNHYEQYF. Drawing the rest from reference TRBV7-2 and TRBJ2-7, the complete variable domain is GAGVSQSPSNKVTEKGKDVELRCDPISGHTALYWYRQSLGQGLEFLIYFQGNSAPDKSGLPSDRFSAERTGGSVSTLTIQRTQQEDSAVYLCASSLVGIRTGRNHYEQYFGPGTRLTVT.